This is a list of T cell receptor beta chains from one sample in a study of T cell repertoires in cytomegalovirus infection. TCRdb called the reads again in MiXCR, with one record for every CDR3 protein. The sample comprises about 680,000 distinct CDR3 sequences, 20% to 25% of which are singletons, and approximately 8.2% rests with the top ten. Sequences were obtained from CD8+ T cells from PBMCs. The receptor set was obtained from a human donor in good health (CMV status not recorded). Some clones in this sample may be carry-over from other donors' samples. Each CDR3 is given with its conserved first and last residue. The D gene is left open where the match is weak. Clone sizes are given selectively: once, few, many, or a class where the clone is expanded.

d_gene	v_gene	abundance	j_gene	CDR3aa	CDR3nt
TRBD1	TRBV12-3/TRBV12-4	few	TRBJ2-1	CASSIPGGINEQFF	TGTGCCAGCAGTATACCAGGGGGCATCAATGAGCAGTTCTTC
-	TRBV7-2	many	TRBJ1-1	CASSLTRGLEEAFF	TGTGCCAGCAGCTTAACGAGGGGCCTGGAGGAAGCTTTCTTT
-	TRBV6-6	-	TRBJ1-4	CASSYSMAPPNEKLFF	TGTGCCAGCAGTTACTCGATGGCTCCCCCAAATGAAAAACTGTTTTTT
-	TRBV29-1	-	TRBJ1-2	CSVDSRDGYTF	TGCAGCGTTGATAGCAGGGATGGCTACACCTTC
TRBD1	TRBV29-1	-	TRBJ1-2	CSAQGANYGYTF	TGCAGCGCACAGGGGGCAAACTATGGCTACACCTTC
-	TRBV6-5	few	TRBJ1-2	CASTTPISAALYGYTF	TGTGCCAGCACCACCCCAATCTCGGCAGCCCTATATGGCTACACCTTC
TRBD2	TRBV7-9	-	TRBJ2-2	CASSSPRGKRGYTGELFF	TGTGCCAGCAGCTCGCCGCGGGGGAAGCGGGGTTACACCGGGGAGCTGTTTTTT
TRBD1	TRBV29-1	many	TRBJ2-3	CSVEDVFRDRGVDGSTDTQYF	TGCAGCGTTGAAGACGTCTTCCGGGACAGGGGGGTCGACGGCAGCACAGATACGCAGTATTTT
-	TRBV6-2/TRBV6-3	-	TRBJ2-7	CASSYSAGGTPYEEQYF	TGTGCCAGCAGTTACTCCGCTGGGGGGACACCCTACGAAGAGCAGTACTTC
TRBD2	TRBV12-3/TRBV12-4	few	TRBJ2-1	CASSLSSGGAEEQFF	TGTGCCAGCAGTTTGTCAAGCGGGGGGGCCGAAGAGCAGTTCTTC
-	TRBV6-1	-	TRBJ2-2	CASSERAFPGELFF	TGTGCCAGCAGTGAAAGGGCCTTCCCGGGGGAGCTGTTTTTT
TRBD1	TRBV20-1	-	TRBJ1-1	CSARGQFTEAFF	TGCAGCGCCAGGGGGCAATTCACTGAAGCTTTCTTT
-	TRBV14	-	TRBJ2-1	CASSQAAYRDTWFF	TGTGCCAGCAGCCAAGCAGCCTACCGGGACACTTGGTTCTTC
-	TRBV5-5	few	TRBJ2-3	CASSRLSESTDTQYF	TGTGCCAGCAGCAGACTATCCGAGAGCACAGATACGCAGTATTTT
-	TRBV20-1	-	TRBJ2-1	CSANYYNEQFF	TGCAGTGCCAACTACTACAATGAGCAGTTCTTC
-	TRBV7-8	few	TRBJ2-3	CASNHRDALGDTQYF	TGTGCCAGCAACCACCGGGACGCCCTAGGAGATACGCAGTATTTT
-	TRBV6-5	-	TRBJ1-2	CASSYFRGGDYGYTF	TGTGCCAGCAGTTACTTTAGAGGGGGGGACTATGGCTACACCTTC
TRBD1	TRBV19	few	TRBJ2-7	CASTNTGDEQYF	TGTGCCAGTACCAATACAGGGGACGAGCAGTACTTC
TRBD1	TRBV9	-	TRBJ1-6	CASSDGSGGSPLHF	TGTGCCAGCAGTGACGGGTCAGGGGGCAGTCCGCTCCACTTT
-	TRBV10-3	-	TRBJ2-1	CAISEGVGVVGNEQFF	TGTGCCATCAGTGAAGGGGTAGGGGTTGTGGGCAATGAGCAGTTCTTC
-	TRBV28	few	TRBJ2-5	CASSSVDSVEAQYF	TGTGCCAGCAGTTCCGTCGATAGCGTGGAGGCCCAGTACTTC
-	TRBV7-8	many	TRBJ2-5	CASSLDGTQYF	TGTGCCAGCAGCTTAGATGGGACCCAGTACTTC
TRBD1	TRBV7-9	-	TRBJ2-3	CASSSYPGQGAYTQYF	TGTGCCAGCAGCTCTTACCCTGGACAGGGGGCATATACGCAGTATTTT
TRBD2	TRBV19	-	TRBJ2-2	CASSTPSGTSGVPNTGELFF	TGTGCCAGTAGTACTCCCTCCGGGACTAGCGGGGTCCCGAACACCGGGGAGCTGTTTTTT
TRBD1	TRBV6-5	-	TRBJ1-6	CASSSPPTGGYNSPLHF	TGTGCCAGCAGCTCACCACCCACAGGGGGTTATAATTCACCCCTCCACTTT
-	TRBV12-3/TRBV12-4	-	TRBJ1-2	CASSYWTEVNGYTF	TGTGCCAGCAGTTACTGGACTGAAGTAAATGGCTACACCTTC
TRBD2	TRBV6-2/TRBV6-3	-	TRBJ2-1	CASSYSLLLAGARGEQFF	TGTGCCAGCAGTTACTCGTTACTTCTAGCGGGGGCGCGGGGTGAGCAGTTCTTC
-	TRBV7-6	many	TRBJ2-7	CASSLEGSGGYEQYF	TGTGCCAGCAGCTTAGAAGGCTCCGGTGGCTACGAGCAGTACTTC
-	TRBV7-9	few	TRBJ2-1	CASKPSPPVEQFF	TGTGCCAGCAAGCCCTCCCCCCCCGTAGAGCAGTTCTTC
-	TRBV7-2	-	TRBJ2-7	CASSLDKWGSSYEQYF	TGTGCCAGCAGCTTAGATAAGTGGGGGAGCTCCTACGAGCAGTACTTC
-	TRBV25-1	-	TRBJ1-1	CASSVGYEAFF	TGTGCCAGCAGTGTAGGGTACGAAGCTTTCTTT
-	TRBV7-7	many	TRBJ2-1	CASSLVLGTPEQFF	TGTGCTAGCAGCTTAGTGTTGGGGACCCCTGAGCAGTTCTTC
-	TRBV29-1	many	TRBJ2-2	CSVGAGDTGELFF	TGCAGCGTTGGGGCAGGGGACACCGGAGAGCTGTTTTTT
TRBD2	TRBV6-6	-	TRBJ2-1	CASSYSREFYNEQFF	TGTGCCAGCAGTTACTCGCGGGAGTTCTACAATGAGCAGTTCTTC
-	TRBV5-6	-	TRBJ2-7	CASSWIAQREQYF	TGTGCCAGCAGCTGGATAGCGCAAAGGGAGCAGTACTTC
-	TRBV6-1	many	TRBJ2-3	CASLIGGAQYF	TGTGCCAGCCTTATAGGGGGGGCGCAGTATTTT
-	TRBV7-9	-	TRBJ2-7	CASSPRAGGREQYF	TGTGCCAGCAGCCCCAGGGCCGGGGGCCGCGAGCAGTACTTC
TRBD1	TRBV4-2	-	TRBJ1-6	CASSQDHSDRGNSPLHF	TGTGCCAGCAGCCAAGATCACTCGGACAGGGGTAATTCACCCCTCCACTTT
-	TRBV25-1	-	TRBJ1-6	CASSVQDSGNSPLHF	TGTGCCAGCAGTGTACAGGACAGCGGTAATTCACCCCTCCACTTT
-	TRBV6-2/TRBV6-3	-	TRBJ2-4	CASRPGSTDIQYF	TGTGCCAGCAGGCCCGGATCAACGGACATTCAGTACTTC
-	TRBV6-8	-	TRBJ2-3	CASSYQGTRHGTQYF	TGTGCCAGCAGTTATCAAGGCACACGGCACGGTACGCAGTATTTT
-	TRBV28	-	TRBJ2-3	CASSSLGTIDTQYF	TGTGCCAGCAGTTCATTGGGGACGATAGATACGCAGTATTTT
TRBD1	TRBV7-9	many	TRBJ1-2	CASSPQGQTFYGYTF	TGTGCCAGCAGCCCACAGGGACAGACTTTCTATGGCTACACCTTC
-	TRBV29-1	-	TRBJ1-1	CSPKSALTEAFF	TGCAGCCCAAAGTCAGCCCTCACTGAAGCTTTCTTT
-	TRBV6-5	-	TRBJ2-5	CASSYSTWYGDQYF	TGTGCCAGCAGTTACTCGACGTGGTACGGCGACCAGTACTTC
-	TRBV4-1	few	TRBJ2-2	CASSQDLEGTGELFF	TGCGCCAGCAGCCAAGATCTGGAGGGGACAGGGGAGCTGTTTTTT
-	TRBV29-1	-	TRBJ1-1	CSVEREITEAFF	TGCAGCGTTGAGAGAGAAATCACTGAAGCTTTCTTT
TRBD1	TRBV7-2	many	TRBJ2-1	CASSFLWDRAPYNEQFF	TGTGCCAGCAGCTTCCTTTGGGACAGGGCACCCTACAATGAGCAGTTCTTC
-	TRBV19	-	TRBJ1-5	CASSWAGGRNQPQHF	TGTGCCAGTAGTTGGGCCGGGGGCCGCAATCAGCCCCAGCATTTT
-	TRBV19	-	TRBJ1-1	CASSSEAFF	TGTGCCAGTAGCAGTGAAGCTTTCTTT
TRBD2	TRBV28	few	TRBJ2-1	CASSFHGGAPYNEQFF	TGTGCCAGCAGTTTTCACGGGGGGGCCCCCTACAATGAGCAGTTCTTC